This is a list of T cell receptor beta chains from one sample in a study of blood T cells in healthy people across ages. TCRdb re-called the 5' RACE reads through MiXCR, storing one row per CDR3 protein. This table has some 930,000 distinct CDR3 sequences, about 27% appearing once. The data were also submitted as part of a second study, on T cells of mothers and their children.

Sequencing was carried out using blood. The receptor source for this set is a woman in her forties in good health. The CDR3 runs from the conserved cysteine through the conserved F or W. D genes are given only for firm matches. A row's size may be missing; if present it is once, few, many or a size class.

J: TRBJ2-7; V: TRBV10-3; size: many; D: TRBD1; CDR3: CATLGQTEQYF; DNA: TGTGCCACACTGGGACAGACAGAGCAGTACTTC
J: TRBJ1-2; V: TRBV5-5; size: .; D: TRBD1; CDR3: CASQTGQGYGYTF; DNA: TGTGCCAGCCAAACGGGACAGGGATATGGCTACACCTTC
J: TRBJ2-3; V: TRBV7-8; size: few; D: .; CDR3: CASSGRSLVADTQYF; DNA: TGTGCCAGCAGCGGAAGATCGTTGGTGGCAGATACGCAGTATTTT
J: TRBJ1-2; V: TRBV4-3; size: .; D: TRBD1; CDR3: CASSQDRGRGQGYTF; DNA: TGCGCCAGCAGCCAAGATCGGGGCAGGGGGCAAGGCTACACCTTC
J: TRBJ2-5; V: TRBV10-3; size: many; D: .; CDR3: CAISERREETQYF; DNA: TGTGCCATCAGTGAGAGGAGGGAAGAGACCCAGTACTTC
J: TRBJ1-4; V: TRBV7-2; size: few; D: TRBD1; CDR3: CASSLASTGGDEKLFF; DNA: TGTGCCAGCAGCTTAGCTTCCACAGGGGGTGATGAAAAACTGTTTTTT
J: TRBJ2-4; V: TRBV28; size: few; D: .; CDR3: CASSGNLAKNIQYF; DNA: TGTGCCAGCAGTGGGAACTTAGCCAAAAACATTCAGTACTTC
J: TRBJ1-1; V: TRBV27; size: few; D: TRBD1; CDR3: CASSLYSGTAEAFF; DNA: TGTGCCAGCAGTCTCTATTCCGGGACAGCTGAAGCTTTCTTT
J: TRBJ2-7; V: TRBV5-1; size: .; D: .; CDR3: CASSLVSPGTPNYERYF; DNA: TGCGCCAGCAGCTTGGTTTCGCCCGGGACACCCAATTACGAGCGGTACTTC
J: TRBJ1-2; V: TRBV5-1; size: few; D: TRBD1; CDR3: CASSEGQAYGYTF; DNA: TGCGCCAGCAGCGAAGGACAGGCATATGGCTACACCTTC
J: TRBJ2-7; V: TRBV4-2; size: .; D: .; CDR3: CASSQEEGVHYEQYF; DNA: TGTGCCAGCAGCCAAGAAGAAGGGGTGCACTACGAGCAGTACTTC
J: TRBJ2-7; V: TRBV7-3; size: .; D: TRBD1; CDR3: CASSLIGGPPGEQYF; DNA: TGTGCCAGCAGCCTGATAGGGGGCCCCCCTGGCGAGCAGTACTTC
J: TRBJ2-1; V: TRBV12-3/TRBV12-4; size: many; D: TRBD2; CDR3: CASSWEGYNEQFF; DNA: TGTGCCAGCAGTTGGGAGGGTTACAATGAGCAGTTCTTC
J: TRBJ1-1; V: TRBV28; size: .; D: .; CDR3: CASLTVANTEAFF; DNA: TGTGCCAGCCTGACAGTTGCGAACACTGAAGCTTTCTTT
J: TRBJ2-3; V: TRBV7-3; size: many; D: .; CDR3: CTSSTLADTDTQYF; DNA: TGTACCAGCAGCACCCTAGCAGACACAGATACGCAGTATTTT
J: TRBJ2-5; V: TRBV4-3; size: few; D: .; CDR3: CASSQDRGGWEQYF; DNA: TGCGCCAGCAGCCAAGATCGAGGGGGGTGGGAGCAGTACTTC
J: TRBJ2-5; V: TRBV28; size: .; D: .; CDR3: CASSPYKQAQETQYF; DNA: TGTGCCAGCAGTCCCTACAAACAGGCCCAAGAGACCCAGTACTTC
J: TRBJ1-2; V: TRBV15; size: many; D: TRBD1; CDR3: CATSRGDRESGYTF; DNA: TGTGCCACCAGCAGAGGGGACAGGGAAAGCGGCTACACCTTC